The subject of this entry is one T cell receptor beta chain. Its antigen is undetermined. The data originate from a study of siplizumab effects on memory and regulatory T cells. Study results and caveats: Assignment to unstimulated subsets succeeded for only a minor fraction of the alloreactive clones.

Profiled with immunoSEQ multiplex PCR; TCRdb holds only in-frame clones, not every one. The sample records approximately 98,000 clones, over 90% being singletons. Losses at the gene ends were 3 bases for V and 7 bases for J; bases not matched to a gene: 9. There are 15 residues in the CDR3. Germline V gives CDR1 KGHSH, CDR2 LQKENI. This sequence originates from a human donor in good health. Material for sequencing was non-Treg CD4+ T cells sorted from blood. The chain couples TRBV18 to TRBJ2-1; 7 positions match TRBD1. This chain's CDR3 is CASSPSTGAVNEQFF. The CDR3 DNA follows: TGTGCCAGCTCACCCAGTACAGGGGCGGTTAATGAGCAGTTCTTC. The full variable domain, rest sourced from reference TRBV18 and TRBJ2-1, is NAGVMQNPRHLVRRRGQEARLRCSPMKGHSHVYWYRQLPEEGLKFMVYLQKENIIDESGMPKERFSAEFPKEGPSILRIQQVVRGDSAAYFCASSPSTGAVNEQFFGPGTRLTVL.